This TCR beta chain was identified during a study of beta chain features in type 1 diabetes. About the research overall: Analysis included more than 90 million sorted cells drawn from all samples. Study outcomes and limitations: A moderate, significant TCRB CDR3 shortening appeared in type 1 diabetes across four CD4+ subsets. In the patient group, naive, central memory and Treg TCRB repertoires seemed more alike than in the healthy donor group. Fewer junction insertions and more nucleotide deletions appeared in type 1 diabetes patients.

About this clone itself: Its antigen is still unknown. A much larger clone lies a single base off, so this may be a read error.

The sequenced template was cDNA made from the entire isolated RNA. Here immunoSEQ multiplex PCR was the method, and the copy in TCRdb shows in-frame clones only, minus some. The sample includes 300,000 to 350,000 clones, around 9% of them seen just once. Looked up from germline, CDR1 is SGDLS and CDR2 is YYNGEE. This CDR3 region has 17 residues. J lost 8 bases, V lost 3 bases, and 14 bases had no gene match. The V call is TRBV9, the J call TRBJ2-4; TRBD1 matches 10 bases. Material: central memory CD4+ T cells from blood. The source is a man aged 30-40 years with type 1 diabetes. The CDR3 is CASSGGMTGGMVDIQYF. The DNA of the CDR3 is TGTGCCAGCAGCGGGGGGATGACAGGGGGCATGGTTGACATTCAGTACTTC.